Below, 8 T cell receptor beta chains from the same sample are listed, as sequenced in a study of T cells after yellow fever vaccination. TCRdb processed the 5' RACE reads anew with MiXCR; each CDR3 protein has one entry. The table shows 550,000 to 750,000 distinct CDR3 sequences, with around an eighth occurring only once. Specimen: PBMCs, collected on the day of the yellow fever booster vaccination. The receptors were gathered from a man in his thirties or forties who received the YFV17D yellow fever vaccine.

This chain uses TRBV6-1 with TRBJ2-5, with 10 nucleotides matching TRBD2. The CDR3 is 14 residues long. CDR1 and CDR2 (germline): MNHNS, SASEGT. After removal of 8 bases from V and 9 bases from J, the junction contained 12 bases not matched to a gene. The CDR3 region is CASGPLAGGYSQYF. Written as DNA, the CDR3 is TGTGCCAGCGGTCCCTTAGCGGGAGGTTATTCCCAGTACTTC.

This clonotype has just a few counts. The CDR3 bases are TGCAGCCAGGGGGGGTACAATGAGCAGTTCTTC. Its translation: CSQGGYNEQFF. The chain links TRBV29-1 to TRBJ2-1; D may match TRBD1 or TRBD2 (7 bases each). Deletions cut 8 bases from V and 4 bases from J, with 9 bases between. CDR3 length: 11 residues. The germline V gene has CDR1 SQVTM and CDR2 ANQGSEA.

CDR3 amino acids: CASRYTGGPYNEQFF. Written as DNA, the CDR3 is TGTGCCAGCAGGTATACAGGGGGTCCCTACAATGAGCAGTTCTTC. The chain combines TRBV11-2 with TRBJ2-1, with TRBD1 identical over 8 bases. With V trimmed by 6 bases and J by 2 bases, 6 bases remained unmatched. CDR3 length equals 15 residues. Germline V gene lookup returns CDR1 SGHAT and CDR2 FQNNGV.

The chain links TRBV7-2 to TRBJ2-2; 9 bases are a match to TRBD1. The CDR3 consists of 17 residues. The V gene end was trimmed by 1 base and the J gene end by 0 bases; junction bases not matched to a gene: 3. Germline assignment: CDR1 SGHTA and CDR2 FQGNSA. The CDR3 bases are TGTGCCAGCAGCTTAGGAGGGACAGGGACGAACACCGGGGAGCTGTTTTTT. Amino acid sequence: CASSLGGTGTNTGELFF.

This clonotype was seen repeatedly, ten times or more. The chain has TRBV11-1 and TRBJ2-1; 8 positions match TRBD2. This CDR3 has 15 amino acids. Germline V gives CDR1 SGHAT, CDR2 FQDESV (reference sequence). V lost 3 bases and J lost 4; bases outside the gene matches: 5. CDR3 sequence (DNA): TGTGCCAGCAGCTTCCTAGCGGGTACTTACAATGAGCAGTTCTTC. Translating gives CASSFLAGTYNEQFF. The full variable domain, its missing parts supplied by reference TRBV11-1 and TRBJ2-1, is EAEVAQSPRYKITEKSQAVAFWCDPISGHATLYWYRQILGQGPELLVQFQDESVVDDSQLPKDRFSAERLKGVDSTLKIQPAELGDSAMYLCASSFLAGTYNEQFFGPGTRLTVL.

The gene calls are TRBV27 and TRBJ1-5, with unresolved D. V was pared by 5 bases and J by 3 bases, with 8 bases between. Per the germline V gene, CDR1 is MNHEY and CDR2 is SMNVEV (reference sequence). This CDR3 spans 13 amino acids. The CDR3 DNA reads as TGTGCCAGCAGTCCCTTTCCCAATCAGCCCCAGCATTTT. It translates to CASSPFPNQPQHF.

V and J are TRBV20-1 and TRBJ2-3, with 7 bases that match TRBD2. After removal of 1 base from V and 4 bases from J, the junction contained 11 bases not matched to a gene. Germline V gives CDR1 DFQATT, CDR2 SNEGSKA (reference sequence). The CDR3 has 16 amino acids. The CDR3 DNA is TGCAGTGCTAGAGCTGTCGGGCTAGCGGTAGCAGATACGCAGTATTTT. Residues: CSARAVGLAVADTQYF.

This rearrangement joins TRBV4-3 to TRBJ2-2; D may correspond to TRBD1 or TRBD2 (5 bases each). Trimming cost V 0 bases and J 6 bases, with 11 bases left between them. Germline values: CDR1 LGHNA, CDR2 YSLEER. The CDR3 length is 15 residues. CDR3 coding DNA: TGCGCCAGCAGCCAAGATCCCCAGGGACCCGGGGAGCTGTTTTTT. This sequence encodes CASSQDPQGPGELFF.